This paragraph covers one T cell receptor beta chain sequence. What it binds is not known. These data come from a study of early T cells in non-severe SARS-CoV-2 infection. Study results and limitations: Missing private and CD4 specificities, VDJdb matching favored anti-spike CD8 responses.

Via MiXCR, TCRdb re-called the 5' RACE reads, giving one row per CDR3 protein. This table has tens of thousands of distinct CDR3 sequences, 9.5% to 15% appearing once. CDR1 SGHRS and CDR2 YFSETQ come from the germline V gene. Trimming cost V 4 bases and J 2 bases; bases outside gene matches: 6. The CDR3 has 14 amino acids. This rearrangement joins TRBV5-1 to TRBJ2-7; 7 positions agree with TRBD1. The sample was whole blood, taken at baseline. This receptor was identified in an adult who was a healthcare worker with PCR-confirmed SARS-CoV-2 infection or an uninfected control (not recorded which). The donor label of this sample is uncertain. CDR3 sequence reads: CASSVGTATYEQYF. The CDR3 DNA is TGCGCCAGCAGCGTGGGGACAGCTACCTACGAGCAGTACTTC.